This T cell receptor beta chain was observed in a study of blood T cell repertoires in COVID-19. V lost 5 bases and J lost 0; bases outside the gene matches: 4. Germline CDR1 SGHDT, CDR2 YYEEEE. The CDR3 totals 15 residues. Generated by immunoSEQ multiplex PCR, the TCRdb table keeps only in-frame clones and is missing some. This sample has 250,000 to 300,000 clones; roughly 88% occur once, and the top ten carry 1.9%. Participants' reported clinical history set cohort assignment. This rearrangement joins TRBV5-6 to TRBJ1-5; 8 nucleotides agree with TRBD1. The source material was PBMCs or T cells enriched from blood (not recorded which). The TCR comes from a woman aged 45-65 years who had recovered from COVID-19. CDR3 amino acids: CASRQGASSNQPQHF. CDR3 sequence (DNA): TGTGCCAGCAGGCAGGGGGCCAGTAGCAATCAGCCCCAGCATTTT.